This TCR beta chain was profiled in a study of human T cells and chemical hapten exposure. Between the trimmed V and J ends, which lost 4 bases and 2 bases, there was a span of 8 bases. The CDR3 sequence is 12 residues long. CDR1 is SQVTM, CDR2 ANQGSEA, per germline. In its sample, this clonotype was seen a few times. TCRdb recomputed calls from the RACE reads with MiXCR, one row per CDR3 protein. The sample holds tens of thousands of distinct CDR3 sequences, nearly 10% seen once. The time point: pre-sensitization, week 0. Described treatment: therapeutic diphenylcyclopropenone sensitization with weekly scalp DPC. At every patch-test visit, blood was drawn before the patch test was applied.

The clonotype originates from a woman between 35 and 50 years old with alopecia areata. Some clones in this sample may be carry-over from other donors' samples. The sequences come from whole blood, collected in connection with sensitization to the hapten diphenylcyclopropenone (DPC). This chain joins TRBV29-1 and TRBJ2-5, with D unclear. The CDR3 coding sequence is TGCAGCGTTGGTGGGCAGCAAGAGACCCAGTACTTC. This encodes CSVGGQQETQYF.